This TCR beta chain derives from a study of beta chain features in type 1 diabetes. In germline, CDR1 is SGHDT, CDR2 YYEEEE. V lost 4 bases to trimming and J lost 4 bases; unmatched junction nucleotides: 11. This CDR3 comprises 17 residues. Sequenced material consisted of expressed TCRB transcripts (all of the isolated RNA was reverse transcribed). Here immunoSEQ multiplex PCR was the method, and the copy in TCRdb shows in-frame clones only, minus some. The sample holds around 45,000 clones; roughly 45% are singletons and the top ten take roughly 0.13%. In its sample, this clone was seen a few times. Antigen unknown. Study-level findings and limits: Type 1 diabetes patients showed a moderate but significant shortening of TCRB CDR3s in all four CD4+ subsets.

The sequencing input was stem cell memory CD4+ T cells from blood. The TCR was taken from a man between 25 and 39 years old with type 1 diabetes. The chain links TRBV5-6 to TRBJ2-1; 10 bases are a match to TRBD2. CDR3 in amino acids: CASSRLSGRVLYNEQFF. The CDR3 DNA sequence: TGTGCCAGCAGCCGTCTGAGCGGGAGGGTATTGTACAATGAGCAGTTCTTC. Full variable domain (missing parts from reference TRBV5-6 and TRBJ2-1): DAGVTQSPTHLIKTRGQQVTLRCSPKSGHDTVSWYQQALGQGPQFIFQYYEEEERQRGNFPDRFSGHQFPNYSSELNVNALLLGDSALYLCASSRLSGRVLYNEQFFGPGTRLTVL.